These T cell receptor beta chains were read from a single sample in a study of Ad26.COV2.S vaccination and SARS-CoV-2 variants. Here immunoSEQ multiplex PCR was the method, and the copy in TCRdb shows in-frame clones only, minus some. The top ten hold approximately 1.5% of the sample, which has about 680,000 clones, roughly 90% seen once. The material sequenced was peripheral blood, taken in a trial of Ad26.COV2.S vaccine versus placebo. Receptor source: a person between 18 and 59 years old who received the Ad26.COV2.S COVID-19 vaccine or a placebo. The CDR3 runs from the conserved cysteine through the conserved F or W. The D gene is left open where the match is weak.

j_call v_call d_call cdr3_aa
TRBJ1-4 TRBV19 TRBD1 CASSIEGTDEKLFF
TRBJ2-7 TRBV2 - CASGGGSAEQYF
TRBJ1-2 TRBV7-2 TRBD1 CASSLPGQLNYGYTF
TRBJ2-5 TRBV5-6 - CASSTLAGETQYF
TRBJ1-2 TRBV7-9 TRBD1 CASSFFQDRGLNYGYTF
TRBJ2-7 TRBV9 TRBD2 CAILASGVQRETKDEQYF
TRBJ2-7 TRBV20-1 - CSARGAGEQYF
TRBJ1-5 TRBV19 TRBD1 CASSDQGAGQPQHF
TRBJ2-3 TRBV5-4 - CASSLASTDTQYF
TRBJ2-7 TRBV7-9 - CASSGSGSSYEQYF
TRBJ2-1 TRBV11-2 - CASGSTSSYNEQFF
TRBJ1-1 TRBV4-3 - CASSLSETEAFF
TRBJ1-6 TRBV14 TRBD1 CASSQVRTGGSPLHF
TRBJ2-2 TRBV6-5 - CASSYGTGRTGELFF
TRBJ1-5 TRBV9 - CASSDTGHQPQHF
TRBJ1-6 TRBV4-2 TRBD1 CASSLGTGGSPLHF
TRBJ1-6 TRBV2 - CASSGGGNSPLHF
TRBJ2-4 TRBV5-1 - CASSPRAESKNIQYF
TRBJ2-5 TRBV14 - CASSQKASTETQYF
TRBJ2-3 TRBV21-1 - CASSIRTGGSNTQYF
TRBJ1-4 TRBV12-3/TRBV12-4 - CASSLENWGKLFF
TRBJ1-5 TRBV19 - CASSTLGNQPQHF
TRBJ1-3 TRBV30 - CAWSVGQSSGNTIYF
TRBJ1-6 TRBV29-1 - CSAQEDRDNSPLHF
TRBJ2-6 TRBV7-9 - CASSLGPPGANVLTF
TRBJ1-4 TRBV2 - CASDSGGSGEKLFF
TRBJ2-7 TRBV11-2 TRBD2 CASSPRTSGRANEQYF
TRBJ2-7 TRBV18 - CASSPDRVQYEQYF
TRBJ1-2 TRBV2 TRBD1 CASSEGQGEGYTF
TRBJ2-3 TRBV19 - CASSIDFESQYF
TRBJ1-1 TRBV24-1 - CATSDSTGDTMNTEAFF
TRBJ1-2 TRBV29-1 - CSATANYGYTF
TRBJ1-4 TRBV24-1 - CATSSGTAGEKLFF
TRBJ2-7 TRBV6-5 - CASSYGVTRSYEQYF
TRBJ2-5 TRBV30 - CAWSGWGPRETQYF
TRBJ2-7 TRBV18 - CASSLQDSSYEQYF
TRBJ2-5 TRBV7-9 TRBD2 CASSGTSGRARETQYF
TRBJ2-4 TRBV29-1 - CSVNRENIQYF
TRBJ1-5 TRBV19 TRBD1 CASSIDRVYQPQHF
TRBJ1-2 TRBV7-2 - CASSASWGSYGYTF
TRBJ2-5 TRBV6-5 - CASCRGPREETQYF
TRBJ2-7 TRBV6-6 - CASSPSSYEQYF
TRBJ2-5 TRBV7-9 TRBD1 CASSTQDRRRQTQYF
TRBJ2-1 TRBV6-1 - CASSEEGVSSYNEQFF
TRBJ2-2 TRBV7-9 - CASSLFGSAATGELFF
TRBJ2-1 TRBV5-1 TRBD2 CASSLAAGGGGNEQFF
TRBJ2-3 TRBV18 - CASSPPAPETDTQYF
TRBJ2-3 TRBV5-1 - CASSWSEVGDTQYF
TRBJ1-3 TRBV18 - CASSPPANSGNTIYF
TRBJ1-4 TRBV6-5 - CASRLGDEKLFF
TRBJ2-2 TRBV24-1 - CATSARSNTGELFF
TRBJ1-1 TRBV4-2 TRBD1 CASSSTGGLVTEAFF
TRBJ2-7 TRBV5-5 - CASSFGPEPLYEQYF
TRBJ1-3 TRBV29-1 - CSVATVLSGNTIYF
TRBJ2-3 TRBV5-4 - CASSWEFTDTQYF
TRBJ1-4 TRBV3-1/TRBV3-2 TRBD1 CASSDPGGTGNEKLFF
TRBJ2-1 TRBV14 TRBD1 CASSQLPGQAVEGEQFF